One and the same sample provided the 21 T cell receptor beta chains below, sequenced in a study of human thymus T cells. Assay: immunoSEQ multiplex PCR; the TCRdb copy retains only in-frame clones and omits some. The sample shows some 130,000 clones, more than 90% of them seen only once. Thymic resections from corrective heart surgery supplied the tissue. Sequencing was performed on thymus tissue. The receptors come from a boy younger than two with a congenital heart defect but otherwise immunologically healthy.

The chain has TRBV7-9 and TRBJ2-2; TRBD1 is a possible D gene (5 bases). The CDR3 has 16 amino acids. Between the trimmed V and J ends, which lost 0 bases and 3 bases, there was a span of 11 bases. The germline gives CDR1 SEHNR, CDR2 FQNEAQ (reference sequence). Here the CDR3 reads CASSLARQGYTGELFF. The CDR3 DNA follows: TGTGCCAGCAGCTTAGCGCGGCAGGGTTACACCGGGGAGCTGTTTTTT.

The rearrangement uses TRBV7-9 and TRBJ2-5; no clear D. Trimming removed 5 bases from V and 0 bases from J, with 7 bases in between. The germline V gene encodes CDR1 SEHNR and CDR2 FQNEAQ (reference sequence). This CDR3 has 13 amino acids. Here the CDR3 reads CASSLADQETQYF. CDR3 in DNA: TGTGCCAGCAGCCTCGCCGACCAAGAGACCCAGTACTTC.

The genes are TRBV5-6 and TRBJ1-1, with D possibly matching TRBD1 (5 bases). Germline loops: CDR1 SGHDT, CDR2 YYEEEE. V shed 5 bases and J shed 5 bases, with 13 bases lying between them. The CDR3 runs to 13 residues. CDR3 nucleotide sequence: TGTGCCAGCAGGGGGACGGCGGGGACTGAAGCTTTCTTT. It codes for CASRGTAGTEAFF.

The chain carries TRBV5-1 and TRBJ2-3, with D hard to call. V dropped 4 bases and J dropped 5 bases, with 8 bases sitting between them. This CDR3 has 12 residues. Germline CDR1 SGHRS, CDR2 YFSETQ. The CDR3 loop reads CASSPGRDTQYF. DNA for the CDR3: TGCGCCAGCAGCCCCGGACGAGATACGCAGTATTTT.

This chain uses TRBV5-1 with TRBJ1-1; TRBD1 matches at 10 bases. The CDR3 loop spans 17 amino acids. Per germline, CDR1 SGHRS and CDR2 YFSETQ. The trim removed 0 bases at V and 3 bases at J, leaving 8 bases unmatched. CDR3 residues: CASSLVGEGTGDTEAFF. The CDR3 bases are TGCGCCAGCAGCTTGGTAGGGGAGGGGACAGGGGACACTGAAGCTTTCTTT.

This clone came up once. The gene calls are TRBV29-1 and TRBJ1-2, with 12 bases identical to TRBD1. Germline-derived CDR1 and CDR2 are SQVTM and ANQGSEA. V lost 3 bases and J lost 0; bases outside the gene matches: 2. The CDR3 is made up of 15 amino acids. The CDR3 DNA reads TGCAGCGTTGAGGGACAGGGGGCCTCTAACTATGGCTACACCTTC. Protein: CSVEGQGASNYGYTF.

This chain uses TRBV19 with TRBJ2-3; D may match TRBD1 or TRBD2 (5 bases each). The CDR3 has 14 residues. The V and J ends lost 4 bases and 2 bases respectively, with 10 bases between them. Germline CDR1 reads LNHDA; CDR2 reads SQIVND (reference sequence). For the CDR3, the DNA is TGTGCCAGTAGTACCCGGGACCACACAGATACGCAGTATTTT. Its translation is CASSTRDHTDTQYF.

The CDR3 protein is CASSQPGRPLHF. The CDR3 coding sequence is TGCGCCAGCAGCCAGCCCGGGCGACCCCTCCACTTT. The chain recombines TRBV4-3 with TRBJ1-6; D is unresolved. Trimming removed 3 bases at V and 12 bases at J, with 9 bases between. Germline values: CDR1 LGHNA, CDR2 YSLEER. This CDR3 contains 12 residues.

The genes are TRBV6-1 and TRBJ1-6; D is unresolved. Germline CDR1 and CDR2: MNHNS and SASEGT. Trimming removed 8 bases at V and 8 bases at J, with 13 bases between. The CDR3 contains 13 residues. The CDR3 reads CASGGSWDSPLHF. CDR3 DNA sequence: TGTGCCAGCGGAGGATCTTGGGATTCACCCCTCCACTTT.

CDR3: CASSPKGGGAETDTQYF. The CDR3 nucleotides read TGTGCCAGCAGCCCGAAAGGCGGGGGGGCCGAGACAGATACGCAGTATTTT. This chain links TRBV9 with TRBJ2-3; TRBD2 agrees at 9 bases. Trimming took 4 bases from V and 3 from J; bases not matched to a gene: 12. The CDR3 has 17 residues. CDR1 and CDR2 from the germline V gene are SGDLS and YYNGEE.

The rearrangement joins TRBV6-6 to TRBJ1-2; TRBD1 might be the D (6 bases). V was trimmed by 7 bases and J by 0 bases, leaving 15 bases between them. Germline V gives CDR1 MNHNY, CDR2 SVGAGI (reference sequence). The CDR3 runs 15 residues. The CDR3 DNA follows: TGTGCCAGCATCCCCGAGCGGGGGCCTAACTATGGCTACACCTTC. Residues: CASIPERGPNYGYTF.

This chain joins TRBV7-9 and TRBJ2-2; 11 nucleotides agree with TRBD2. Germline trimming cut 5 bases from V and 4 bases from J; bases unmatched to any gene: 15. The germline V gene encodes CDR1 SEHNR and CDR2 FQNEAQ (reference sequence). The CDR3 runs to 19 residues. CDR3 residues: CASSPELIAGGPSTGELFF. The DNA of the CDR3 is TGTGCCAGCAGCCCGGAGCTGATAGCGGGGGGGCCTAGCACCGGGGAGCTGTTTTTT.

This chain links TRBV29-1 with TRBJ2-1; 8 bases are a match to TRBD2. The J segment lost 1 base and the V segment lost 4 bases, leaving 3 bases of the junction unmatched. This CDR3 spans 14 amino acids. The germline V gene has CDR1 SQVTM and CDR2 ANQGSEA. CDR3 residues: CSVGLARSYNEQFF. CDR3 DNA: TGCAGCGTTGGACTAGCGCGGTCCTACAATGAGCAGTTCTTC.

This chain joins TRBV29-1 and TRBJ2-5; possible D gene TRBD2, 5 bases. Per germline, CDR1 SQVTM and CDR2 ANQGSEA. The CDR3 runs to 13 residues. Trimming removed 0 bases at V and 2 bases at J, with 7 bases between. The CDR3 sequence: CSVEDWRQETQYF. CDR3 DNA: TGCAGCGTTGAAGATTGGAGGCAAGAGACCCAGTACTTC.

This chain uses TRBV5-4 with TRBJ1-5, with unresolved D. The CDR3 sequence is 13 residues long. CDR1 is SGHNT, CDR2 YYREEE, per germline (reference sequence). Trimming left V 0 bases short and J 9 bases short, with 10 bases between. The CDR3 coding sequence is TGTGCCAGCAGCTTGGGAGAGGGTTCGCCCCAGCATTTT. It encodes CASSLGEGSPQHF. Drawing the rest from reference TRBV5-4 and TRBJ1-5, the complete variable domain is ETGVTQSPTHLIKTRGQQVTLRCSSQSGHNTVSWYQQALGQGPQFIFQYYREEENGRGNFPPRFSGLQFPNYSSELNVNALELDDSALYLCASSLGEGSPQHFGDGTRLSIL.

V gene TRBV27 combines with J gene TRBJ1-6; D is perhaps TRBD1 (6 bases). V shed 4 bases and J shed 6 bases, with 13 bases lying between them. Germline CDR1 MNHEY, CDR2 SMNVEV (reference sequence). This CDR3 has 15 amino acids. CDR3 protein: CASSYRDQVNSPLHF. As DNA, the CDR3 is TGTGCCAGCAGTTACAGGGACCAGGTTAATTCACCCCTCCACTTT.

CDR3 DNA sequence: TGTGCCAGCATCCGGCAGGGGAACAAAGAGACCCAGTACTTC. It encodes CASIRQGNKETQYF. The gene calls are TRBV5-8 and TRBJ2-5, with D possibly matching TRBD1 (6 bases). From germline, CDR1 is SGHTS and CDR2 YDEGEE. This CDR3 is built from 14 residues. Trimming cost V 6 bases and J 3 bases, with 15 bases left between them.

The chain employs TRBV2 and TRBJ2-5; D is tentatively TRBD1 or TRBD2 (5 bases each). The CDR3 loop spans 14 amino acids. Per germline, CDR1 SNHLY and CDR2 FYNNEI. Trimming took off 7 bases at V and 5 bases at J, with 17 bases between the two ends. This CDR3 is CASKTQIWGETQYF. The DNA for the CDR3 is TGTGCCAGCAAGACACAGATCTGGGGGGAGACCCAGTACTTC.

In nucleotides, the CDR3 is TGTGCCAGCAGCGTTGGGGGACTTAGCACAGATACGCAGTATTTT. This codes for CASSVGGLSTDTQYF. The V and J genes are TRBV9 and TRBJ2-3; tentative D call: TRBD2 (6 bases). The V end lost 2 bases, the J end lost 0 bases, and 10 bases lay between the germline ends. CDR1 is SGDLS and CDR2 is YYNGEE in the germline V gene. The CDR3 length is 15 residues.

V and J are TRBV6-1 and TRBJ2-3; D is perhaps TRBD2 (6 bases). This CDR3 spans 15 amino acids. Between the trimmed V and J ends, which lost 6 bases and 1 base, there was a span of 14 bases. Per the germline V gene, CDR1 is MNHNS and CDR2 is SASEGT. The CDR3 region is CASSKPSAGTDTQYF. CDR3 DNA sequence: TGTGCCAGCAGCAAACCTAGCGCGGGCACAGATACGCAGTATTTT.

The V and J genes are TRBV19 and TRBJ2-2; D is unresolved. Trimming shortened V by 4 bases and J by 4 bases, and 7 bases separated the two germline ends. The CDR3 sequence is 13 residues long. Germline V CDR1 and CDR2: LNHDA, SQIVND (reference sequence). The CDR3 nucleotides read TGTGCCAGTAGTACGACCCTCACCGGGGAGCTGTTTTTT. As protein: CASSTTLTGELFF.